This T cell receptor beta chain was found in a study of cytomegalovirus exposure and HLA in healthy donors (TCRdb year 2017). In the study overall: An earlier analysis of about 560 of the donors reported approximately 280 Gb of sequence data and 95 million to 130 million unique TCR beta sequences obtained from about 170 million T cells. Because of strong linkage in the cohort, roughly five DR-DQ haplotypes were treated as single units for association and clustering. Across around 400 genotyped donors of the cohort, an average of about 240,000 unique TCR beta nucleotide sequences per donor were sequenced, and roughly 17% of those sequences were non-productive. Of the roughly 400 genotyped donors, approximately 81% were placed in the genetic ancestry cluster associated with self-reported Caucasian donors. HLA typing covered class I and class II loci at four-digit resolution. Rather than drawing on any new phenotypic data, the later analysis identified candidate immune exposures from TCR beta sequences and the way those sequences occurred across donors. In addition to the first cohort of 650 to 750 subjects, a separate validation cohort of 100 to 150 different subjects was used. A later genetic analysis used genome-wide SNP genotypes for about 65% of the 666 donors, treating that subset as a discovery cohort. The T cell repertoires of 666 subjects were profiled by immunosequencing and related to cytomegalovirus serostatus. Around 320 gigabases of sequencing data and tens of millions of unique TCR sequences were included in an early release covering several hundred HLA-typed donors. Every discovery cohort repertoire had been produced on one sequencing platform. The aim of the study was to test whether cataloging public T cell receptors could identify signatures of past pathogen exposure. Donor age, sex, ethnicity and CMV serostatus were compiled together with the repertoire data. To predict cytomegalovirus infection status, the study combined high-throughput TCR immunosequencing, statistical association of individual TCRs with disease status, and machine learning. An earlier analysis of 450 to 750 of the donors used high-throughput TCR beta sequencing to judge whether each TCR beta V gene segment behaved as functional or pseudogenic. The number of typed donors differed by locus: 629-630 for A, B, C, DRB1 and DQB1; approximately 540 for DQA1; 606 for DPA1; and around 450 for DPB1. To study patterns of TCR occurrence, a later analysis re-analyzed previously published TCR beta repertoires from 600 to 750 donors and added high-resolution HLA genotyping. The paper as a whole reports these results and caveats: In an earlier analysis of about 600 of the donors, most TCR beta V segments appeared in productive rearrangements about 90% or about 30% of the time, broadly matching IMGT annotations. A few of the identified cytomegalovirus-associated TCR beta chains were confirmed in vitro to be specific for cytomegalovirus antigens. A later genetic analysis associated a missense DCLRE1C variant with V-gene and J-gene trimming of TCR beta chains, and an independent cohort replicated the association. Compared with the roughly 700-donor mean, donors in an Asian-associated ancestry cluster had fewer N-insertions in productive TCRs, according to a later genetic analysis. Several of the top co-occurrence clusters appeared to be linked to parvovirus B19, influenza, CMV and Epstein-Barr virus, according to a later analysis. Because counts were too low, about 17 rarely observed V segments, including chromosome 9 orphons, were excluded from the earlier analysis of 587 of the donors. In this cohort, only TCR beta chains were sequenced, and detectable features were limited by the absence of alpha or paired-chain data. A later analysis associated about 16,000 TCR beta sequences with specific HLA alleles at a false discovery rate of 0.05. Some IMGT-functional V segments, including TRBV6-2 and TRBV6-3, could not be distinguished by the 87-base-pair reads and were therefore excluded. Immune exposure information for the cohort was limited to CMV serostatus. A later analysis found that most CMV-associated TCR beta chains appeared HLA-restricted, with HLA associations seemingly driven largely by CMV exposure. Compared with equally common non-associated chains, HLA-associated TCR beta chains in a later analysis were more clonally expanded and had lower generation probabilities. A further reported finding was that TCR beta sequences accurately predicted the HLA-A and HLA-B alleles for most subjects in the first cohort. Cytomegalovirus status was reported to be diagnosed by the classifier with high specificity and sensitivity in both the original and validation cohorts. Because HLA typing was unavailable for some donors at each locus, only the typed subset was used in association tests. Linkage disequilibrium might explain the correlated functional status among segregating V segments, but an unknown experimental factor could not be excluded. The study listed 164 TCR beta chains as associated with cytomegalovirus. It was suggested by the authors that the approach could potentially be generalized to other disease states and immunological phenotypes. According to a later analysis, TCR association rates differed among HLA loci, with DRB1 alleles showing the most associated TCRs and HLA-C alleles showing the fewest. The sequencing pipeline was judged likely to have produced a cluster of highly shared sequence variants as a technical artifact. Across donors, most TCR sequences were observed very rarely, whereas some public TCRs were present in many individuals. When HLA alleles, especially DR and DQ, strongly co-occurred, attributing TCR associations to individual alleles was difficult. The presence/absence analyses assumed that sequencing depth was roughly uniform across donors, and that assumption may not be true.

The library was made by the immunoSEQ multiplex PCR assay. A mixture of 60 forward primers for TCR Vbeta segments and 13 reverse primers for TCR Jbeta segments was used in the multiplex PCR. The CDR3 region of rearranged TCR beta genes was amplified from genomic DNA by a multiplex PCR assay. On the Illumina HiSeq System, the amplified TCR beta libraries were sequenced as 87-base-pair reads. Per the source publication's procedure: Across the roughly 640 repertoires, a later analysis counted 80 million or so unique TCR beta chains, about 10 million of which were shared by at least two donors. Raw reads were error-corrected and collapsed into unique sequences by a nearest-neighbor algorithm in which closely related sequences were merged to remove PCR and sequencing errors. V, D and J gene segments were assigned by aligning CDR3 sequences to IMGT reference sequences. For a sequence to be retained, a match of at least six nucleotides was required to both a V gene segment and a J gene segment. A rearrangement was called productive if the CDR3 had no stop codons and remained in frame with V and J, and every other rearrangement was called non-productive. CDR3 was defined by IMGT convention, running from the second conserved V-encoded cysteine to the conserved J-encoded phenylalanine. Sequences without an unambiguous match to a single V gene segment were excluded from the earlier analysis of almost 600 of the donors. In an earlier analysis of several hundred of the donors, V segments were called functional above 56.7% productive rearrangements and were called segregating when the between-donor standard deviation exceeded 5%. A statistical classification framework was built to diagnose cytomegalovirus status from the catalog of TCR beta chain sequences. A later analysis assigned V and J genes by comparing TCR nucleotide sequences with IMGT/GENE-DB human TR gene sequences. Using the TCRdist pipeline, a later analysis assigned CDR3 sequences along with most-parsimonious VDJ recombination scenarios. In a later analysis, every TCR beta chain was defined by the combination of its CDR3 amino acid sequence and its V-gene family, and reads without a unique V-gene family were dropped. In a later analysis, some 600 highly shared, low-generation-probability nucleotide sequences were removed to address suspected cross-contamination and a sequencing artifact. In a later analysis, a clonal expansion index was calculated for each public chain from normalized within-repertoire ranks of inferred template counts. In a later analysis, generation probabilities were computed using a VDJ recombination model fitted to out-of-frame rearrangements, and the results were checked against IGoR. A later analysis scored TCR-TCR, TCR-HLA and TCR-CMV co-occurrence with hypergeometric tests, applying a repertoire-size bias correction to TCR pairs. A later analysis estimated false discovery rates by permuting HLA or CMV assignments 20 times. In a later analysis, co-occurring TCRs were grouped using DBSCAN, and TCRdist sequence similarity was added for clustering within HLA-allele-positive subsets. Repertoires with fewer than 30,000 or more than 120,000 public chains, plus five repertoires with anomalous nucleotide sharing, were excluded from co-occurrence clustering. What TCRdb holds here is the immuneACCESS table cut down to in-frame rearrangements. Part of the clones is not present; checked against another copy, under half of the missing clones reflect an unresolved V gene, and the others are unexplained. V, J and clone size were drawn from that table, and D and trimming were deduced from the DNA. The sample contains 150,000 to 200,000 clones, approximately 77% of them found a single time. Of the sample, more than 2% is held by the ten largest clones.

Details on this clone: Its antigen is currently not known. Qualities for individual bases were not recorded, and no much larger clone is one base off.

The CDR3 spans 13 residues, from the cysteine through the phenylalanine. The sequence is cut down to CDR3 DNA, 39 bases in frame from base 1. The germline V gene supplies CDR1 MDHEN and CDR2 SYDVKM. V is reduced by 3 bases and J by 6 bases, leaving a spacing of 12 bases between them. The cohort comprised around 690 healthy bone marrow donors. At the time of sampling, all cohort members were nominally healthy, though unrecorded immune exposures were likely present. The donor tested CMV seropositive, placing the donor among the 290 or so seropositive members of the cohort. A peripheral blood sample was provided by each donor, and peripheral blood mononuclear cells were used for TCR beta sequencing. The Qiagen DNeasy Blood Extraction Kit was used to extract genomic DNA from the blood cell samples.

This clonotype was obtained from a middle-aged man in good health and CMV-seropositive. Sequencing was performed on PBMCs. This receptor chain uses TRBV28 and TRBJ2-7; TRBD2 might be the D gene, on 5 matching bases. CDR3 loop: CASSFGRAGEQYF. Read as DNA, the sequence is TGTGCCAGCAGTTTTGGACGGGCGGGCGAGCAGTACTTC.